Here is one TCR beta chain with its context. This clone has more than one count but fewer than ten. Its antigen is not yet known. No base quality values were provided; no much bigger clone lies one nucleotide off. The sample originates from a study of cytomegalovirus exposure and HLA in healthy donors (dated by TCRdb to 2015 to 2018). Broadly, across the study: According to an earlier analysis of several hundred of the donors, some 180 million T cells yielded 117 million unique TCR beta sequences and about 280 Gb of sequence data. Among about 400 genotyped donors of the cohort, an average of approximately 220,000 unique TCR beta nucleotide sequences was sequenced per donor, of which about 19% were non-productive. A later genetic analysis took genome-wide SNP genotypes for about three fifths of the 666 donors and used that subset as a discovery cohort. Donor age, sex, ethnicity and CMV serostatus were collected together with the repertoire data. An early release covering around 630 HLA-typed donors comprised around 300 gigabases of sequencing data and roughly 86 million unique TCR sequences. Using immunosequencing, the study profiled T cell repertoires from around 680 subjects and related those repertoires to cytomegalovirus serostatus. All discovery cohort repertoires had been generated on a single sequencing platform. The number of typed donors differed by locus: about 629-630 for A, B, C, DRB1 and DQB1; 522 for DQA1; 606 for DPA1; and some 430 for DPB1. To predict cytomegalovirus infection status, the study combined high-throughput TCR immunosequencing, statistical association of individual TCRs with disease status, and machine learning. Four to six DR-DQ haplotypes were handled as single units for association and clustering because linkage in the cohort was strong. In the later analysis, no new phenotypic data were used to find candidate immune exposures; instead, reliance was placed on TCR beta sequences and their occurrence across donors. To decide whether each TCR beta V gene segment behaved as functional or pseudogenic, an earlier analysis of fewer than 750 of the donors relied on high-throughput TCR beta sequencing. A later analysis re-analyzed previously published TCR beta repertoires from hundreds of donors and added high-resolution HLA genotyping to study TCR occurrence patterns. In addition to the first cohort of 666 subjects, a separate validation cohort of 120 different subjects was used. The study was designed to test whether signatures of past pathogen exposure could be identified by cataloging public T cell receptors. Both class I and class II loci were covered by HLA typing, at four-digit resolution. The genetic ancestry cluster associated with self-reported Caucasian donors included about 84% of the approximately 400 genotyped donors. Here is what the overall study found, with its caveats: The study listed 150 to 200 TCR beta chains as associated with cytomegalovirus. According to a later analysis, parvovirus B19, influenza, CMV and Epstein-Barr virus appeared linked to several top co-occurrence clusters. When HLA alleles, especially DR and DQ, strongly co-occurred, attributing TCR associations to individual alleles was difficult. A few of the identified cytomegalovirus-associated TCR beta chains were confirmed in vitro to be specific for cytomegalovirus antigens. The classifier was reported to diagnose cytomegalovirus status with high specificity and sensitivity in both the original cohort and the validation cohort. Specific HLA alleles were associated with 15,000 to 20,000 TCR beta sequences at a false discovery rate of 0.05 in a later analysis. In a later genetic analysis, fewer N-insertions in productive TCRs were reported among donors in an Asian-associated ancestry cluster than the roughly 700-donor mean. This cohort had only TCR beta chains sequenced, and the lack of alpha or paired-chain data limited which features could be detected. A later analysis found that TCR association rates varied across HLA loci, with DRB1 alleles showing the most associated TCRs and HLA-C alleles the fewest. A later analysis found that HLA-associated TCR beta chains were more clonally expanded and had lower generation probabilities than equally common non-associated chains. Correlated functional status among segregating V segments might reflect linkage disequilibrium, but an unknown experimental factor could not be ruled out. An association between a missense DCLRE1C variant and V-gene and J-gene trimming of TCR beta chains was found in a later genetic analysis and replicated in an independent cohort. Because HLA typing was missing for some donors at each locus, association tests included only the typed subset. In an earlier analysis of over 550 of the donors, most TCR beta V segments were observed in productive rearrangements about 90% or about 30% of the time, broadly matching IMGT annotations. The only immune exposure information available for the cohort was CMV serostatus. The 87-base-pair reads could not distinguish some IMGT-functional V segments, including TRBV6-2 and TRBV6-3, so those segments were excluded. Roughly uniform sequencing depth across donors was assumed in presence/absence analyses, although this assumption may not hold. The sequencing pipeline was judged likely to have produced a cluster of highly shared sequence variants as a technical artifact. The earlier analysis of some 540 of the donors excluded some 15 rarely observed V segments, including chromosome 9 orphons, because counts were too low. In a later analysis, most CMV-associated TCR beta chains were found to appear HLA-restricted, with HLA associations seemingly driven largely by CMV exposure. While some public TCRs were present in many individuals, most TCR sequences turned up only very rarely across donors. A further reported finding was that TCR beta sequences accurately predicted the HLA-A and HLA-B alleles for most subjects in the first cohort. According to the authors, the approach could potentially be generalized to other disease states and immunological phenotypes.

The receptor library was made with the immunoSEQ multiplex PCR assay. The multiplex PCR relied on a mix of 60 forward primers for TCR Vbeta segments and 13 reverse primers for TCR Jbeta segments. The CDR3 region of rearranged TCR beta genes was amplified from genomic DNA by a multiplex PCR assay. The Illumina HiSeq System was used to sequence the amplified TCR beta libraries as 87-base-pair reads. Per the authors' processing: A later analysis counted approximately 74 million unique TCR beta chains across the 666 repertoires, and around 9.9 million of these chains were shared by at least two donors. To remove PCR and sequencing errors, raw reads were error-corrected and collapsed into unique sequences using a nearest-neighbor algorithm that merged closely related sequences. V, D and J gene segments were assigned by aligning CDR3 sequences to IMGT reference sequences. Each retained sequence needed at least a six-nucleotide match to both a V gene segment and a J gene segment. Rearrangements were classified as productive when the CDR3 lacked stop codons and remained in frame with V and J, and all other rearrangements were classified as non-productive. Following IMGT convention, CDR3 was defined as the stretch from the second conserved V-encoded cysteine up to the conserved J-encoded phenylalanine. The earlier analysis of 550 to 650 of the donors excluded any sequence lacking an unambiguous match to a single V gene segment. In an earlier analysis of 450 to 750 of the donors, a V segment was called functional when productive rearrangements were above 56.7%, and segregating when the standard deviation between donors exceeded 5%. A statistical classification framework was built to diagnose cytomegalovirus status from the catalog of TCR beta chain sequences. In a later analysis, TCR nucleotide sequences were compared against IMGT/GENE-DB human TR gene sequences so that V and J genes could be assigned. Using the TCRdist pipeline, a later analysis assigned CDR3 sequences along with most-parsimonious VDJ recombination scenarios. In a later analysis, every TCR beta chain was defined by the combination of its CDR3 amino acid sequence and its V-gene family, and reads without a unique V-gene family were dropped. To address suspected cross-contamination and a sequencing artifact, a later analysis removed approximately 600 highly shared, low-generation-probability nucleotide sequences. For each public chain, a later analysis derived a clonal expansion index from normalized ranks of inferred template counts within each repertoire. In a later analysis, generation probabilities were computed with a VDJ recombination model fitted to out-of-frame rearrangements, and the resulting probabilities were checked against IGoR. In a later analysis, hypergeometric tests were used to score TCR-TCR, TCR-HLA and TCR-CMV co-occurrence, with a repertoire-size bias correction applied to TCR pairs. To estimate false discovery rates, a later analysis permuted the HLA or CMV assignments 20 times. In a later analysis, co-occurring TCRs were grouped using DBSCAN, with TCRdist sequence similarity added in when clustering inside HLA-allele-positive subsets. For co-occurrence clustering, repertoires with fewer than 30,000 or more than 120,000 public chains were excluded, along with a handful of repertoires with anomalous nucleotide sharing. The source is immuneACCESS, and TCRdb retained only in-frame sequences with V and J called. Part of the clones is not carried over; for the studies checked, unresolved V genes explain less than half of this, and the remainder is unexplained. Clone size and V and J calls were adopted from that table, with D and trimming inferred from the DNA. The sample records under 200,000 clones, 60% to 85% of which are singletons. The biggest ten clones account for roughly 7% of the sample.

V is shortened by 2 bases, J by 2 bases, and the region joining them spans 13 bases. From the cysteine up to the phenylalanine, the CDR3 has a length of 15 residues. Of all the DNA, just the CDR3 is kept, 45 bases in frame from base 1. The germline V gene sets CDR1 to MNHEY and CDR2 to SVGAGI. In total, around 600 healthy bone marrow donors made up the cohort. Cohort members were all nominally healthy when sampled, although unrecorded immune exposures were likely present. The donor tested CMV seropositive and was one of the 289 seropositive cohort members. A peripheral blood sample was collected from each donor, and TCR beta sequencing was performed on peripheral blood mononuclear cells. Genomic DNA extraction from the blood cell samples was performed with the Qiagen DNeasy Blood Extraction Kit.

Material for sequencing was PBMCs. The chain employs TRBV6-5 and TRBJ2-7; the D gene is perhaps TRBD2, on 6 matching bases. The TCR sequence derives from a male donor in good health and CMV-seropositive. The CDR3 protein: CASSYQAGRTYEQYF. The nucleotide sequence is given as TGTGCCAGCAGTTACCAGGCAGGGAGGACCTACGAGCAGTACTTC.